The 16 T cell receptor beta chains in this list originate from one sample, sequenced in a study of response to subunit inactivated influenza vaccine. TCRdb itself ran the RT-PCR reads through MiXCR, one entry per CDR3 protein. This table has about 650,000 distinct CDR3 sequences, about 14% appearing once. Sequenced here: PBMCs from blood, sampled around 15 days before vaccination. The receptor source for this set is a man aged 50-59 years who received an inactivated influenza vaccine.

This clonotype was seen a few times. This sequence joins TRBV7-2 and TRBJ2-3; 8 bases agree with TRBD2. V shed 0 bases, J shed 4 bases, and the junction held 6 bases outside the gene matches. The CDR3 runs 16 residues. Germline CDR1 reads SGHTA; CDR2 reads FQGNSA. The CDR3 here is CASSLAWTSIADTQYF. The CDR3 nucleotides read TGTGCCAGCAGCTTAGCCTGGACTAGCATCGCAGATACGCAGTATTTT.

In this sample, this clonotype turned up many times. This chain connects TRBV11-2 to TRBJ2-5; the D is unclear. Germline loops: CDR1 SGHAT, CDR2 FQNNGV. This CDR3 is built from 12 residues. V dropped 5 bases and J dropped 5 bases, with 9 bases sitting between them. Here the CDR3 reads CASSRRGETQYF. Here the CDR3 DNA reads TGTGCCAGCAGCCGACGTGGGGAGACCCAGTACTTC.

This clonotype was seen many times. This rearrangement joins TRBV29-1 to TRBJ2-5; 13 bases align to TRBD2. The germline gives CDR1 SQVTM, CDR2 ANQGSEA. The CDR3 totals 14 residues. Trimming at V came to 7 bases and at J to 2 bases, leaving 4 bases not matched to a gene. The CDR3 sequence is CSGRTSGGQETQYF. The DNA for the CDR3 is TGCAGCGGCCGGACTAGCGGGGGTCAAGAGACCCAGTACTTC.

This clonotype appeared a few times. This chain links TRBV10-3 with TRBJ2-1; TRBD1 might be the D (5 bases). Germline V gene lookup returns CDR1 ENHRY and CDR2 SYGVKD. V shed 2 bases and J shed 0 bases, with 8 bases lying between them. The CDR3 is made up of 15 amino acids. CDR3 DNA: TGTGCCATCAGTGAGACAGGAGCCTCCTACAATGAGCAGTTCTTC. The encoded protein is CAISETGASYNEQFF.

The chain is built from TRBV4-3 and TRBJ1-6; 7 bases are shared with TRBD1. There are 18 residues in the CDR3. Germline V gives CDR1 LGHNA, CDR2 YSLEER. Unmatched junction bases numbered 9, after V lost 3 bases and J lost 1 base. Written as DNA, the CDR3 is TGCGCCAGCAGCCAGGAGACAGGGTTCCTTTCCTATAATTCACCCCTCCACTTT. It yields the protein CASSQETGFLSYNSPLHF.

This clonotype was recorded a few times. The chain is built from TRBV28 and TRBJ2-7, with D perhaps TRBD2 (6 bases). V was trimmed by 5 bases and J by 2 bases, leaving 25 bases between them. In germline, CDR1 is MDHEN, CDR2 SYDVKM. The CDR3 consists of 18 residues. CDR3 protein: CASSLPPLATLPPYEQYF. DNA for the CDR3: TGTGCCAGCAGTCTTCCTCCTCTAGCGACCCTCCCACCCTACGAGCAGTACTTC.

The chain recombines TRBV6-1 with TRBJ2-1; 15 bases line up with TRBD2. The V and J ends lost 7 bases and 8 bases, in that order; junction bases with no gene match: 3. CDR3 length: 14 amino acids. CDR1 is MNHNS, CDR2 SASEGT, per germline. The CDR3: CASKGLAGGYEQFF. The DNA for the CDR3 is TGTGCCAGCAAAGGACTAGCGGGAGGGTATGAGCAGTTCTTC.

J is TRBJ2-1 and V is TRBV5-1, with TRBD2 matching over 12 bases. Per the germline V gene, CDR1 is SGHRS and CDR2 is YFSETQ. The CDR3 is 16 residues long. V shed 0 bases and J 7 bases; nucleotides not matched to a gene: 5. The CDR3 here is CASSLDPSGRGNEQFF. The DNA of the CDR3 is TGCGCCAGCAGCTTGGACCCTAGCGGGAGGGGTAATGAGCAGTTCTTC.

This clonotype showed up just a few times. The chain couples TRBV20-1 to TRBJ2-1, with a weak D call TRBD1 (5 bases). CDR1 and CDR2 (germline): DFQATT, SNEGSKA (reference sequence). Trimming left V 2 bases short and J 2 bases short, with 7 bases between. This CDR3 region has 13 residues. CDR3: CSARIRAYNEQFF. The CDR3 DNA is TGCAGTGCTAGAATCAGGGCCTACAATGAGCAGTTCTTC.

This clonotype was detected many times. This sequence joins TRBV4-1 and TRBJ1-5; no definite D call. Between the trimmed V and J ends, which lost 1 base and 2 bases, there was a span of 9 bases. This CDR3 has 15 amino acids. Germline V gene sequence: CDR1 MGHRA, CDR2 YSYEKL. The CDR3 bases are TGCGCCAGCAGCCAAGCCGGAGCCGGCAATCAGCCCCAGCATTTT. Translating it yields CASSQAGAGNQPQHF.

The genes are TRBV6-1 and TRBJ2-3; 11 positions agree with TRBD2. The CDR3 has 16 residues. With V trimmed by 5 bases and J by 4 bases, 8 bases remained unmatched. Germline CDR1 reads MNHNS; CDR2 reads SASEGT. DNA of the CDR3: TGTGCCAGCAGTCCGATTAGCGGGAGGGTGGCAGATACGCAGTATTTT. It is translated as CASSPISGRVADTQYF.

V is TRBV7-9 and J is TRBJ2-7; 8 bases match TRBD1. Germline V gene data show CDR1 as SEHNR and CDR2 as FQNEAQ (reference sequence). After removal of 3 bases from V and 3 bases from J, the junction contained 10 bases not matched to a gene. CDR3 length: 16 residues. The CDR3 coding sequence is TGTGCCAGCAGCTTTGACAGGGGACCTTCCTTCTACGAGCAGTACTTC. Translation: CASSFDRGPSFYEQYF.

The CDR3 DNA follows: TGTGCCAGCAGCCAAGTACTAGCGGGGGGAAGTACCGGGGAGCTGTTTTTT. This sequence encodes CASSQVLAGGSTGELFF. The chain combines TRBV4-2 with TRBJ2-2; 12 bases map to TRBD2. CDR3 length: 17 amino acids. The germline CDR1 and CDR2 sequences are LGHNA and YNFKEQ. The ends lost 1 base at V and 5 bases at J; junction bases unmatched: 5.

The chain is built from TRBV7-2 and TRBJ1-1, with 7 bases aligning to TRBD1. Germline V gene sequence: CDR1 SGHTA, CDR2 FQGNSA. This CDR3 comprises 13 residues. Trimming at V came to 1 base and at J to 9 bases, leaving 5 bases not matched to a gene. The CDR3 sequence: CASSLGQGLKAFF. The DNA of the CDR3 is TGTGCCAGCAGCTTAGGACAGGGTTTGAAAGCTTTCTTT.

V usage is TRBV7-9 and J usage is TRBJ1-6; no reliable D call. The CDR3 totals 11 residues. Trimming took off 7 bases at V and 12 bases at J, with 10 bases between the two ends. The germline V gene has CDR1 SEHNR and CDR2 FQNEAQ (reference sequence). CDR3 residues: CASTRDKPLHF. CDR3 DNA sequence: TGTGCCAGCACCCGGGATAAACCCCTCCACTTT.

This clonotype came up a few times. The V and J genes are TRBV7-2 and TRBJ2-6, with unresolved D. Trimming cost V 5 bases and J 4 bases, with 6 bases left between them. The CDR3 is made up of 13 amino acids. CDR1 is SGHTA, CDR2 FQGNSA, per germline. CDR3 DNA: TGTGCCAGCAGCCTCCGCGGGGCCAACGTCCTGACTTTC. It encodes CASSLRGANVLTF.